The entry below gives a single T cell receptor (beta chain) sequence along with its context. This record belongs to a study of blood T cell repertoires in COVID-19. Study-wide context: Sample material is recorded as cDNA or gDNA derived from T cells, B-cell-depleted T cells, or PBMCs.

One Seattle source followed patients from active infection through their disease course. Original analysis: Amplified reference gene primers provided the basis for estimating nucleated cell counts. Repertoires were generated with immunoSEQ multiplex PCR, while TCRdb's copy carries only in-frame clones and drops some. V, J and clone size reflect that table, while D and trimming were determined from the DNA. The table includes tens of thousands of clones, roughly 90% detected once. The CDR3 consists of 13 residues. V was shortened by 6 bases and J by 4 bases, with 13 bases between the two germline ends. The germline gives CDR1 ENHRY, CDR2 SYGVKD.

The chain recombines TRBV10-3 with TRBJ2-7, with D perhaps matching TRBD1 (6 bases). Sequencing was performed on peripheral blood. The clonotype was recovered from a man between 60 and 70 years old with COVID-19, enrolled during active disease. The CDR3 here is CAISGQQGYEQYF. Here the CDR3 DNA reads TGTGCCATCAGCGGACAGCAGGGATACGAGCAGTACTTC.